Listed below are T cell receptor beta chains from one sample, sequenced in a study of T-cell memory formation after mild COVID-19. TCRdb reprocessed the 5' RACE reads via MiXCR and lists one record per CDR3 protein. This table holds fewer than 700,000 distinct CDR3 sequences, about 20% found once. The sequenced material came from PBMCs or a T cell subset sorted from them (not recorded which). The receptors stem from an adult woman who had mild COVID-19 (a few samples of this study predate the infection). Cell type and time point are not known. Both conserved end residues are part of each CDR3. The order of the fields is CDR3 DNA, CDR3 protein, J gene, D gene, V gene, clone size. D genes are given only for firm matches. Some rows mark clone size as missing; the rest say once, few, many or name a class of expanded clone.

CDR3 DNA: TGTGCCACCAGTTGGGCGGGAGGGGGAGGAGAGCAGTTCTTC
CDR3 protein: CATSWAGGGGEQFF
J gene: TRBJ2-1
D gene: TRBD2
V gene: TRBV24-1
clone size: few

CDR3 DNA: TGTGCCAGCAGTGATCGGGGACAGGGGCCGGCGGCGTGTGAGCAGTACTTC
CDR3 protein: CASSDRGQGPAACEQYF
J gene: TRBJ2-7
D gene: TRBD1
V gene: TRBV2
clone size: .

CDR3 DNA: TGTGCCAGCTGGGGCCAGGGATCGGCCTACGAGCAGTACTTC
CDR3 protein: CASWGQGSAYEQYF
J gene: TRBJ2-7
D gene: .
V gene: TRBV6-5
clone size: once

CDR3 DNA: TGTGCCAGCAGCGTATCCACTGGGGGGGGGAACACTGAAGCTTTCTTT
CDR3 protein: CASSVSTGGGNTEAFF
J gene: TRBJ1-1
D gene: .
V gene: TRBV9
clone size: few

CDR3 DNA: TGTGCCAGCAGCTGGGAAGGACAGGGGAACACTGAAGCTTTCTTT
CDR3 protein: CASSWEGQGNTEAFF
J gene: TRBJ1-1
D gene: TRBD1
V gene: TRBV7-9
clone size: .

CDR3 DNA: TGTGCCAGCAGCTTAGGGGTTCTAGGGGGCGGCACAGATACGCAGTATTTT
CDR3 protein: CASSLGVLGGGTDTQYF
J gene: TRBJ2-3
D gene: TRBD1
V gene: TRBV11-2
clone size: .

CDR3 DNA: TGTGCCAGCAGCTTATTAGTGGGGGGAAGAACTAATGAAAAACTGTTTTTT
CDR3 protein: CASSLLVGGRTNEKLFF
J gene: TRBJ1-4
D gene: .
V gene: TRBV7-9
clone size: .

CDR3 DNA: TGTGCCAGCAGTGCCATAGGGGGGCCCCCGGGTGGCTACACCTTC
CDR3 protein: CASSAIGGPPGGYTF
J gene: TRBJ1-2
D gene: .
V gene: TRBV6-6
clone size: .

CDR3 DNA: TGTGCCAGCAACCGGGGGGGGACTGAAGCTTTCTTT
CDR3 protein: CASNRGGTEAFF
J gene: TRBJ1-1
D gene: .
V gene: TRBV6-2/TRBV6-3
clone size: .

CDR3 DNA: TGTGCCAGCAGAGACAGGGGCCCCTATGGCTACACCTTC
CDR3 protein: CASRDRGPYGYTF
J gene: TRBJ1-2
D gene: TRBD1
V gene: TRBV6-1
clone size: many

CDR3 DNA: TGTGCCAGCAGTTTTACTAGTCCGAGCACAGATACGCAGTATTTT
CDR3 protein: CASSFTSPSTDTQYF
J gene: TRBJ2-3
D gene: .
V gene: TRBV12-3/TRBV12-4
clone size: .

CDR3 DNA: TGTGCCAGCAGACCTGGACTAGCGAACCACGAGCAGTACTTC
CDR3 protein: CASRPGLANHEQYF
J gene: TRBJ2-7
D gene: TRBD2
V gene: TRBV7-9
clone size: .

CDR3 DNA: TGCGCCAGCAGCGGGTTTCTTGGGCAAACGAACACCGGGGAGCTGTTTTTT
CDR3 protein: CASSGFLGQTNTGELFF
J gene: TRBJ2-2
D gene: .
V gene: TRBV5-1
clone size: .

CDR3 DNA: TGCAGTGCTAAGCGGGGCAGGGTCACTGAGCAGTTCTTC
CDR3 protein: CSAKRGRVTEQFF
J gene: TRBJ2-1
D gene: TRBD2
V gene: TRBV20-1
clone size: .

CDR3 DNA: TGTGCCAGCAGTGGACAGGGTTTGAACACTGAAGCTTTCTTT
CDR3 protein: CASSGQGLNTEAFF
J gene: TRBJ1-1
D gene: TRBD1
V gene: TRBV2
clone size: many

CDR3 DNA: TGTGCCAGCAGACGGGGGACTAGCGGGGGCGAGCAGTACTTC
CDR3 protein: CASRRGTSGGEQYF
J gene: TRBJ2-7
D gene: TRBD2
V gene: TRBV12-3/TRBV12-4
clone size: .

CDR3 DNA: TGTGCCAGCAGCTTGACTAGCGGACTTTTGAACACCGGGGAGCTGTTTTTT
CDR3 protein: CASSLTSGLLNTGELFF
J gene: TRBJ2-2
D gene: TRBD2
V gene: TRBV7-2
clone size: .

CDR3 DNA: TGTGCCAGCAGCCCCCTTGGGGTGACCTCGGGCACAGATACGCAGTATTTT
CDR3 protein: CASSPLGVTSGTDTQYF
J gene: TRBJ2-3
D gene: .
V gene: TRBV7-9
clone size: .

CDR3 DNA: TGCGCCAGCAGCTTGGGGATTGGTGGCTACACCTTC
CDR3 protein: CASSLGIGGYTF
J gene: TRBJ1-2
D gene: .
V gene: TRBV5-1
clone size: few

CDR3 DNA: TGTGCCAGCAGCCAAGGCGGGGCTAGCGGGTGGGACACCGGGGAGCTGTTTTTT
CDR3 protein: CASSQGGASGWDTGELFF
J gene: TRBJ2-2
D gene: TRBD2
V gene: TRBV4-2
clone size: .

CDR3 DNA: TGCGCCAGCAGCCCCCGCGTCGGCGGGGGGGAGGAGCAGTTCTTC
CDR3 protein: CASSPRVGGGEEQFF
J gene: TRBJ2-1
D gene: TRBD2
V gene: TRBV5-1
clone size: few

CDR3 DNA: TGTGCCAGCAGCTTACTTTATTCACCCCTCCACTTT
CDR3 protein: CASSLLYSPLHF
J gene: TRBJ1-6
D gene: .
V gene: TRBV11-2
clone size: few

CDR3 DNA: TGTGCCAGCAGCCCCGGGTCTGGGGCGAACACTGAAGCTTTCTTT
CDR3 protein: CASSPGSGANTEAFF
J gene: TRBJ1-1
D gene: .
V gene: TRBV9
clone size: few

CDR3 DNA: TGTGCCAGCAGCGTAGTAGACTCGAATTCACCCCTCCACTTT
CDR3 protein: CASSVVDSNSPLHF
J gene: TRBJ1-6
D gene: .
V gene: TRBV9
clone size: .

CDR3 DNA: TGCGCCAGCAGCCAACCCACTAGCGGGGGGGCAGAAGAGACCCAGTACTTC
CDR3 protein: CASSQPTSGGAEETQYF
J gene: TRBJ2-5
D gene: TRBD2
V gene: TRBV4-1
clone size: .

CDR3 DNA: TGTGCCACCAGAGAATTACGGAATGACTATGGCTACACCTTC
CDR3 protein: CATRELRNDYGYTF
J gene: TRBJ1-2
D gene: .
V gene: TRBV15
clone size: .

CDR3 DNA: TGCAGCGTATCCTTTGGTGCAAAAGATACGCAGTATTTT
CDR3 protein: CSVSFGAKDTQYF
J gene: TRBJ2-3
D gene: .
V gene: TRBV29-1
clone size: .

CDR3 DNA: TGTGCCAGTAGTAAGGCAGGGCGCAACGAGCAGTACTTC
CDR3 protein: CASSKAGRNEQYF
J gene: TRBJ2-7
D gene: .
V gene: TRBV19
clone size: .

CDR3 DNA: TGTGCCAGCAGTCCGGGACTAGCGGGTTCCTCCCCAGATACGCAGTATTTT
CDR3 protein: CASSPGLAGSSPDTQYF
J gene: TRBJ2-3
D gene: TRBD2
V gene: TRBV2
clone size: .

CDR3 DNA: TGCGCCAGCAGCCAAGATGAGAGGGAGCTGTTTTTT
CDR3 protein: CASSQDERELFF
J gene: TRBJ2-2
D gene: .
V gene: TRBV4-3
clone size: few

CDR3 DNA: TGTGCCAGCAGAGGGGGCGGGGGGGCCTCAGGGACCCAGTACTTC
CDR3 protein: CASRGGGGASGTQYF
J gene: TRBJ2-5
D gene: TRBD2
V gene: TRBV6-6
clone size: few

CDR3 DNA: TGTGCCAGCAGTCACCCGGGACGGAATGAAAAACTGTTTTTT
CDR3 protein: CASSHPGRNEKLFF
J gene: TRBJ1-4
D gene: .
V gene: TRBV6-2/TRBV6-3
clone size: .

CDR3 DNA: TGTGCCGGATCTGAACGGGGGGGTGCGGAGCTGTTTTTT
CDR3 protein: CAGSERGGAELFF
J gene: TRBJ2-2
D gene: TRBD2
V gene: TRBV19
clone size: .

CDR3 DNA: TGCGCCAGCAGAGAAACGGGACAGGGGAACGAGCAGTACTTC
CDR3 protein: CASRETGQGNEQYF
J gene: TRBJ2-7
D gene: TRBD1
V gene: TRBV10-2
clone size: once

CDR3 DNA: TGTGCCAGCATCATGCCCGGGACGGGACAGGGCTACAATGAGCAGTTCTTC
CDR3 protein: CASIMPGTGQGYNEQFF
J gene: TRBJ2-1
D gene: TRBD1
V gene: TRBV7-9
clone size: .

CDR3 DNA: TGTGCCAGCAGCGGACAGGGCCATGAGCAGTTCTTC
CDR3 protein: CASSGQGHEQFF
J gene: TRBJ2-1
D gene: TRBD1
V gene: TRBV6-2/TRBV6-3
clone size: .

CDR3 DNA: TGTGCCACCAGTGATCTTAGAGCGGGGGAGCAGTTCTTC
CDR3 protein: CATSDLRAGEQFF
J gene: TRBJ2-1
D gene: TRBD2
V gene: TRBV24-1
clone size: .

CDR3 DNA: TGTGCCAGCAGTTATTATGGCGTTGGGGACAATGAGCAGTTCTTC
CDR3 protein: CASSYYGVGDNEQFF
J gene: TRBJ2-1
D gene: .
V gene: TRBV6-5
clone size: few

CDR3 DNA: TGCAGTGCTAAGGGGACGAGGGAAAAACTGTTTTTT
CDR3 protein: CSAKGTREKLFF
J gene: TRBJ1-4
D gene: .
V gene: TRBV20-1
clone size: few

CDR3 DNA: TGTGCCAGCAGCCCCTGGGGGACTCCCTACGAGCAGTACTTC
CDR3 protein: CASSPWGTPYEQYF
J gene: TRBJ2-7
D gene: .
V gene: TRBV12-3/TRBV12-4
clone size: .

CDR3 DNA: TGTGCCAGCAGCGCTGCTCGGGTCAGGAACACCGGGGAGCTGTTTTTT
CDR3 protein: CASSAARVRNTGELFF
J gene: TRBJ2-2
D gene: .
V gene: TRBV7-8
clone size: few

CDR3 DNA: TGTGCCAGCAGAGACAGGGGCATCAATCAGCCCCAGCATTTT
CDR3 protein: CASRDRGINQPQHF
J gene: TRBJ1-5
D gene: TRBD1
V gene: TRBV6-1
clone size: few

CDR3 DNA: TGTGCCAGCAGCTTATCAGGGGTGGCCTACGAGCAGTACTTC
CDR3 protein: CASSLSGVAYEQYF
J gene: TRBJ2-7
D gene: .
V gene: TRBV7-2
clone size: few

CDR3 DNA: TGCGCCAGCAGCCGCCGAGGACAGGGTTCAAGGACAGATACGCAGTATTTT
CDR3 protein: CASSRRGQGSRTDTQYF
J gene: TRBJ2-3
D gene: TRBD1
V gene: TRBV4-1
clone size: few

CDR3 DNA: TGTGCCACCAGTGATATTGGGGGGCCGGGAGGCTACACCTTC
CDR3 protein: CATSDIGGPGGYTF
J gene: TRBJ1-2
D gene: .
V gene: TRBV24-1
clone size: .

CDR3 DNA: TGTGCCAGCAGCTTGAGACAGGGCCTTGGAAACACCATATATTTT
CDR3 protein: CASSLRQGLGNTIYF
J gene: TRBJ1-3
D gene: TRBD1
V gene: TRBV5-6
clone size: .

CDR3 DNA: TGTGCCAGCAGTTTGACCGAGAATCAGCCCCAGCATTTT
CDR3 protein: CASSLTENQPQHF
J gene: TRBJ1-5
D gene: .
V gene: TRBV12-3/TRBV12-4
clone size: .

CDR3 DNA: TGTGCCAGCAGTCCCACCCTAATCTATGGCTACACCTTC
CDR3 protein: CASSPTLIYGYTF
J gene: TRBJ1-2
D gene: .
V gene: TRBV9
clone size: few

CDR3 DNA: TGTGCCAGCAGTCGACCGGGACAGGGTATGGAGCAGTACTTC
CDR3 protein: CASSRPGQGMEQYF
J gene: TRBJ2-7
D gene: TRBD1
V gene: TRBV12-3/TRBV12-4
clone size: few

CDR3 DNA: TGCGCCAGCAGCCAAGATCGCAGGGTCCAGCCCCAGCATTTT
CDR3 protein: CASSQDRRVQPQHF
J gene: TRBJ1-5
D gene: .
V gene: TRBV4-3
clone size: .

CDR3 DNA: TGTGCCAGCAGCTCAGGGGGCCGTCCTGAAGCTTTCTTT
CDR3 protein: CASSSGGRPEAFF
J gene: TRBJ1-1
D gene: TRBD1
V gene: TRBV13
clone size: .

CDR3 DNA: TGCGCCAGCAGCCAAGGCCTAGCGGTAGGGTTCGGCACAGATACGCAGTATTTT
CDR3 protein: CASSQGLAVGFGTDTQYF
J gene: TRBJ2-3
D gene: TRBD2
V gene: TRBV4-1
clone size: .

CDR3 DNA: TGCAGTGCTAGAGATGATGGGGAGACAGATACGCAGTATTTT
CDR3 protein: CSARDDGETDTQYF
J gene: TRBJ2-3
D gene: .
V gene: TRBV20-1
clone size: few

CDR3 DNA: TGTGCCAGCAGCTTATATCAGGGATCTGGGGCCAACGTCCTGACTTTC
CDR3 protein: CASSLYQGSGANVLTF
J gene: TRBJ2-6
D gene: .
V gene: TRBV7-8
clone size: .

CDR3 DNA: TGCAGTGCAAGGGACCCCCCCGACACCGGGGAGCTGTTTTTT
CDR3 protein: CSARDPPDTGELFF
J gene: TRBJ2-2
D gene: .
V gene: TRBV20-1
clone size: .

CDR3 DNA: TGTGCCAGCAGTGCGGTTTCAGGGGCTGACTATGGCTACACCTTC
CDR3 protein: CASSAVSGADYGYTF
J gene: TRBJ1-2
D gene: .
V gene: TRBV6-4
clone size: few

CDR3 DNA: TGTGCCAGCTCACCACGAATGTATTTT
CDR3 protein: CASSPRMYF
J gene: TRBJ2-3
D gene: .
V gene: TRBV18
clone size: .